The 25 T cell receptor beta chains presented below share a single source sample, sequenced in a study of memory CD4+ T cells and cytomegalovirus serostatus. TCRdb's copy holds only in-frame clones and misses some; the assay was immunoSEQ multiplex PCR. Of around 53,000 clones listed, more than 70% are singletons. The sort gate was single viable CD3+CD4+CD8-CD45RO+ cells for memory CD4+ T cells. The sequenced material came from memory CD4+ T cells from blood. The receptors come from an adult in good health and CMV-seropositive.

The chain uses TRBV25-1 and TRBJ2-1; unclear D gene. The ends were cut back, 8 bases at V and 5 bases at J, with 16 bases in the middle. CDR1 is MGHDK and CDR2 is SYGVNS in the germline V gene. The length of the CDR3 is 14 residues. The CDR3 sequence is CASGRATTHNEQFF. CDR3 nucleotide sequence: TGTGCCAGCGGCCGGGCAACAACCCACAATGAGCAGTTCTTC. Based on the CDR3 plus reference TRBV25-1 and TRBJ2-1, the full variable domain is EADIYQTPRYLVIGTGKKITLECSQTMGHDKMYWYQQDPGMELHLIHYSYGVNSTEKGDLSSESTVSRIRTEHFPLTLESARPSHTSQYLCASGRATTHNEQFFGPGTRLTVL.

CDR3 sequence: CASFERGANNEQFF. CDR3 in DNA: TGTGCCAGCTTCGAGAGAGGAGCTAACAATGAGCAGTTCTTC. The rearrangement links TRBV2 to TRBJ2-1; D gene uncertain. The CDR3 contains 14 residues. Trimming cost V 8 bases and J 5 bases, with 16 bases left between them. Germline CDR1 is SNHLY and CDR2 is FYNNEI.

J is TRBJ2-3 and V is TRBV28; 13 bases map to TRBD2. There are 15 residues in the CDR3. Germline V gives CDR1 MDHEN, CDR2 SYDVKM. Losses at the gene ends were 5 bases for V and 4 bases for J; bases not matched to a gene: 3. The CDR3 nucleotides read TGTGCCAGCAGTGAACTAGCGGGAGGGCCAGATACGCAGTATTTT. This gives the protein CASSELAGGPDTQYF.

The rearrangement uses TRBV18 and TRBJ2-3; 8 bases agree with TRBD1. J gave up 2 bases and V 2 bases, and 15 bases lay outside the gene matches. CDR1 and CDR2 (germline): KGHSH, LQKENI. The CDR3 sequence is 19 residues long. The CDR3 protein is CASSPDRGEVGRITDTQYF. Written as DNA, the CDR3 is TGTGCCAGCTCACCAGACAGGGGCGAAGTAGGGAGAATCACAGATACGCAGTATTTT.

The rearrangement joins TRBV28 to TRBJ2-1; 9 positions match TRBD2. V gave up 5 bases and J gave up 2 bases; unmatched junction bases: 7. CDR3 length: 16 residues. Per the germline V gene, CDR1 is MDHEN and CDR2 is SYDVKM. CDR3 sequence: CASSPAGGSTYNEQFF. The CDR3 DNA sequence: TGTGCCAGCAGTCCAGCGGGAGGCTCTACCTACAATGAGCAGTTCTTC.

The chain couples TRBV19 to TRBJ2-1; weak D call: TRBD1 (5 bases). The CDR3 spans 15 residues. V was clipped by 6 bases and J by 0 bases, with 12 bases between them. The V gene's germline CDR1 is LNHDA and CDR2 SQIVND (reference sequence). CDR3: CASRVDRSSYNEQFF. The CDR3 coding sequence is TGTGCCAGTAGGGTAGACAGAAGCTCCTACAATGAGCAGTTCTTC.

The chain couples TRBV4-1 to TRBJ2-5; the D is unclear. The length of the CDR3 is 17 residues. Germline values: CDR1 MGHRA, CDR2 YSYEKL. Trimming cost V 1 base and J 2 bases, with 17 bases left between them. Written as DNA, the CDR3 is TGCGCCAGCAGCCAAGCGAAGGTGGCCAGAGAACAAGAGACCCAGTACTTC. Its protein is CASSQAKVAREQETQYF.

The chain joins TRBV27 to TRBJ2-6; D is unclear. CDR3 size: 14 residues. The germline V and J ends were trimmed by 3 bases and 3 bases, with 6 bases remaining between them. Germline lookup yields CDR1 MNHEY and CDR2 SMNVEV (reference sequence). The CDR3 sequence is CASSLGFGANVLTF. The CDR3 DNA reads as TGTGCCAGCAGTTTGGGTTTTGGGGCCAACGTCCTGACTTTC. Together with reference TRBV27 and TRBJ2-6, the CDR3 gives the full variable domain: EAQVTQNPRYLITVTGKKLTVTCSQNMNHEYMSWYRQDPGLGLRQIYYSMNVEVTDKGDVPEGYKVSRKEKRNFPLILESPSPNQTSLYFCASSLGFGANVLTFGAGSRLTVL.

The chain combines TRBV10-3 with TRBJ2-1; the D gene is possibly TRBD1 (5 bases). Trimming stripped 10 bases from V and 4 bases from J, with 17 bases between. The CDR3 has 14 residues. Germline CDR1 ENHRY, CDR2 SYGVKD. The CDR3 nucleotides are TGTGCCAGTTCGCGTAAACAGGCGTACAATGAGCAGTTCTTC. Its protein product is CASSRKQAYNEQFF.

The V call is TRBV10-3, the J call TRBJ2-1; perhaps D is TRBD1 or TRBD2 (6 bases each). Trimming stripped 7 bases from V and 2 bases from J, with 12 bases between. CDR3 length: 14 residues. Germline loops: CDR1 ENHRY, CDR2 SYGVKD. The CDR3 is CAINEGEAYNEQFF. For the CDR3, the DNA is TGTGCCATCAACGAGGGGGAGGCCTACAATGAGCAGTTCTTC.

CDR3 region: CASSAMGGWKTQYF. In nucleotides, the CDR3 is TGTGCCAGCAGTGCAATGGGAGGGTGGAAGACCCAGTACTTC. The chain joins TRBV28 to TRBJ2-5, with TRBD2 matching over 7 bases. The J segment lost 6 bases and the V segment lost 5 bases, leaving 9 bases of the junction unmatched. The CDR3 loop spans 14 amino acids. Germline V CDR1 and CDR2: MDHEN, SYDVKM.

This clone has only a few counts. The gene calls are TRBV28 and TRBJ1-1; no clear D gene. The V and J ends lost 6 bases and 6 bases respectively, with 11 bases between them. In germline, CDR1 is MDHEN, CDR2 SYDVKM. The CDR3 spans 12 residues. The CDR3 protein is CASSLLTSEAFF. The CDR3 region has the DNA TGTGCCAGCAGCCTTCTGACATCTGAAGCTTTCTTT.

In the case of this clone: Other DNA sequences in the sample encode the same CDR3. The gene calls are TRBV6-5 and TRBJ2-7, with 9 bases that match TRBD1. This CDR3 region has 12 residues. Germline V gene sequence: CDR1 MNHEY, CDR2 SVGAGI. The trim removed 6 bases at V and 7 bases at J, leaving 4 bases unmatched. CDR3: CASSGTGREQYF. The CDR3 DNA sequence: TGTGCCAGCAGCGGGACAGGGAGGGAGCAGTACTTC.

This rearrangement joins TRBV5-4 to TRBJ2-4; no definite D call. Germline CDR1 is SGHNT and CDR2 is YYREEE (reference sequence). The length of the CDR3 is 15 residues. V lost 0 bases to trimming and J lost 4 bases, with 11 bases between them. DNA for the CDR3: TGTGCCAGCAGCTTGGACCCCGGCAGAAAAAACATTCAGTACTTC. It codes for CASSLDPGRKNIQYF.

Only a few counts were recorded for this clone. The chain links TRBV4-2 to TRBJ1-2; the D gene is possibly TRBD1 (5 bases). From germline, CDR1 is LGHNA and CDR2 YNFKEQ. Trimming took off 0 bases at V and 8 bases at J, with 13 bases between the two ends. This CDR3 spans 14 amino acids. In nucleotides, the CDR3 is TGTGCCAGCAGCCAAGATCTGACAGCCCCAGGCTACACCTTC. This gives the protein CASSQDLTAPGYTF.

Here the CDR3 reads CASSLQPPGQRTDTQYF. CDR3 in DNA: TGCGCCAGCAGCTTACAACCCCCGGGACAACGCACAGATACGCAGTATTTT. The chain employs TRBV5-1 and TRBJ2-3; D is perhaps TRBD1 (6 bases). Germline V gene data show CDR1 as SGHRS and CDR2 as YFSETQ. This CDR3 has 17 residues. Deletions cut 2 bases from V and 1 base from J, with 17 bases between.

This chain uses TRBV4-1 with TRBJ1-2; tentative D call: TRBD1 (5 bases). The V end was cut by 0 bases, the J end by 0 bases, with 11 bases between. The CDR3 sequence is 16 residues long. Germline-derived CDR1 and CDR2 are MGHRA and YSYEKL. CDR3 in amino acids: CASSQEGASPNYGYTF. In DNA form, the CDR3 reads TGCGCCAGCAGCCAAGAAGGGGCCAGCCCTAACTATGGCTACACCTTC.

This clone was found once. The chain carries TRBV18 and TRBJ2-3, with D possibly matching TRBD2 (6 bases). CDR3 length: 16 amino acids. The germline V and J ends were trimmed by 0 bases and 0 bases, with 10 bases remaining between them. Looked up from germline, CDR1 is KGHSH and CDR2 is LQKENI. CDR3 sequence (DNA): TGTGCCAGCTCACCACCTTGGAGGGGAAGCACAGATACGCAGTATTTT. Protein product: CASSPPWRGSTDTQYF.

Here the CDR3 reads CASIPSGVRGGRPQHF. The CDR3 DNA is TGTGCCAGCATTCCTTCAGGGGTGCGGGGGGGTAGGCCCCAGCATTTT. The rearrangement links TRBV28 to TRBJ1-5, with a possible D match to TRBD1 (6 bases). The CDR3 runs 16 residues. Germline V gene data show CDR1 as MDHEN and CDR2 as SYDVKM. Trimming removed 7 bases at V and 9 bases at J, with 25 bases between.

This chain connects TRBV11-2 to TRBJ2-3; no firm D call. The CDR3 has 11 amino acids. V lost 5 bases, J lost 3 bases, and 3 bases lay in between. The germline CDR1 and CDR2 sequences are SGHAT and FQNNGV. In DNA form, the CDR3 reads TGTGCCAGCAGCCGGACAGATACGCAGTATTTT. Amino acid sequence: CASSRTDTQYF.

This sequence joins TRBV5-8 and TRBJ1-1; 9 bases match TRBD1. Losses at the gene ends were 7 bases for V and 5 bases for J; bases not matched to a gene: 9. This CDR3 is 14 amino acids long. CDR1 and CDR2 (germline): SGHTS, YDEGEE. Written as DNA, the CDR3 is TGTGCCAGCGTCCGGGACAGGGTAGTAACTGAAGCTTTCTTT. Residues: CASVRDRVVTEAFF.

The chain's CDR3 is CASSLPGLAGRTGELFF. In DNA form, the CDR3 reads TGTGCCAGCTCACTACCCGGACTAGCGGGCAGGACCGGGGAGCTGTTTTTT. The chain has TRBV18 and TRBJ2-2; 11 bases agree with TRBD2. Germline CDR1 reads KGHSH; CDR2 reads LQKENI. The trim removed 4 bases at V and 5 bases at J, leaving 9 bases unmatched. The CDR3 has 17 residues.

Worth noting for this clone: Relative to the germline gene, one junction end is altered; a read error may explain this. CDR3 in amino acids: CAGSVGLDEQFF. The DNA for the CDR3 is TGTGCCGGCAGCGTAGGGCTCGATGAGCAGTTCTTC. This rearrangement joins TRBV9 to TRBJ2-1; D is ambiguous. The CDR3 length is 12 residues. The germline gives CDR1 SGDLS, CDR2 YYNGEE.

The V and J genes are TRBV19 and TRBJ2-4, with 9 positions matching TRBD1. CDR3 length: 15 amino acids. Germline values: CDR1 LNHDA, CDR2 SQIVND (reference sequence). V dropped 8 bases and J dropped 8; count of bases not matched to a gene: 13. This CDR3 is CASVPTTGGKDIQYF. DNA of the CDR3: TGTGCCAGTGTGCCGACTACAGGGGGCAAGGACATTCAGTACTTC.

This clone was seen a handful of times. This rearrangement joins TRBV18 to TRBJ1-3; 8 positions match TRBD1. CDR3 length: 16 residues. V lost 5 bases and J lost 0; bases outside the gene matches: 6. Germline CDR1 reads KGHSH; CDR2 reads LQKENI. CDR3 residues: CASSSRQGISGNTIYF. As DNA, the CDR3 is TGTGCCAGCTCATCCCGACAGGGGATCTCTGGAAACACCATATATTTT. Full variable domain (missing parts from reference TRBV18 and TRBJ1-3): NAGVMQNPRHLVRRRGQEARLRCSPMKGHSHVYWYRQLPEEGLKFMVYLQKENIIDESGMPKERFSAEFPKEGPSILRIQQVVRGDSAAYFCASSSRQGISGNTIYFGEGSWLTVV.